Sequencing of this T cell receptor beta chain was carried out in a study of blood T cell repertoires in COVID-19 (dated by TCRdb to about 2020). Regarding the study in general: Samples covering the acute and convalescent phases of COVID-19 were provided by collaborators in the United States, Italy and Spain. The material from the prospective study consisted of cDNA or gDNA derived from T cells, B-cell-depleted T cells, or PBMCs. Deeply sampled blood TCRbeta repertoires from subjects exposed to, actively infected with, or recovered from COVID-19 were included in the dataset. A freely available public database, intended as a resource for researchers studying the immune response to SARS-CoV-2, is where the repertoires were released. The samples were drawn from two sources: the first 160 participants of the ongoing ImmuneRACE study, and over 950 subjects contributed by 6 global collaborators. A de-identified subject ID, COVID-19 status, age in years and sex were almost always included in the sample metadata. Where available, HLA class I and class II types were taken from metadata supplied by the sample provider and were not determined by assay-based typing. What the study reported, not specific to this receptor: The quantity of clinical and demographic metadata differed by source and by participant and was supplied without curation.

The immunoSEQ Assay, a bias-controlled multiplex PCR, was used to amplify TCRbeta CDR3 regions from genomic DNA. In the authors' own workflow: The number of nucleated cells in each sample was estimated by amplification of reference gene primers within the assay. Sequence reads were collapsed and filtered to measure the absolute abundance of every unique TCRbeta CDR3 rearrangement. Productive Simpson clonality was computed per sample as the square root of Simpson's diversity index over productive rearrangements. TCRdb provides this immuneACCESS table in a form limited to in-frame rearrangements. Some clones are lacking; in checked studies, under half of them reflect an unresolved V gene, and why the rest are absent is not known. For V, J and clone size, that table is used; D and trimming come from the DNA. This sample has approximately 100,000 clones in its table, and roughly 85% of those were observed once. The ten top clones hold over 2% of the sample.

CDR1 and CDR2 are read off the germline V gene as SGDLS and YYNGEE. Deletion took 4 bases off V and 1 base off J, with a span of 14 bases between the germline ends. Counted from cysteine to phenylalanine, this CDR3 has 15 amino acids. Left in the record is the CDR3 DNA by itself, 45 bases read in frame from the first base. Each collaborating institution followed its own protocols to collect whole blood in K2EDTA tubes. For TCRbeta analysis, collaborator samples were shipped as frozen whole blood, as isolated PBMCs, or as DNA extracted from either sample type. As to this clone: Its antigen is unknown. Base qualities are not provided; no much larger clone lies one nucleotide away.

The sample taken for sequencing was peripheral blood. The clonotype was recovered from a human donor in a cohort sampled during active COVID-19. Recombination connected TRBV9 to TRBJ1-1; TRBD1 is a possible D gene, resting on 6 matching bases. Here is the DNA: TGTGCCAGCAGCACCGAACCAGGGGCGAACACTGAAGCTTTCTTT. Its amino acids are CASSTEPGANTEAFF.